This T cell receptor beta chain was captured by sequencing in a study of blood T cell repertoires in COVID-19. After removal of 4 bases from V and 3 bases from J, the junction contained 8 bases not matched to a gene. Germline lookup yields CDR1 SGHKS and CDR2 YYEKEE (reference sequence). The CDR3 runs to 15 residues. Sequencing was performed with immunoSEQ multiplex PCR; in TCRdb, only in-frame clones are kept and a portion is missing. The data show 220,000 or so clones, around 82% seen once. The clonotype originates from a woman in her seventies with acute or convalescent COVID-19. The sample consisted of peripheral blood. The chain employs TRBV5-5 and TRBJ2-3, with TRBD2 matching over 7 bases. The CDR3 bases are TGTGCCAGCAGCAGATGGTGGCGGGAGACAGATACGCAGTATTTT. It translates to CASSRWWRETDTQYF.